This is a list of T cell receptor beta chains from one sample in a study of blood T cell repertoires in COVID-19. Sequencing used immunoSEQ multiplex PCR; TCRdb keeps in-frame clones, though not all of them. The table records approximately 280,000 clones, about four fifths of them present only once. Sample: PBMCs or T cells enriched from blood (not recorded which). These receptors were collected from a man in his forties or fifties who had been exposed to COVID-19. The CDR3 runs from the conserved cysteine through the conserved F or W. The D gene is left open where the match is weak. A row's size may be missing; if present it is once, few, many or a size class.

D gene,V gene,J gene,clone size,CDR3 protein,CDR3 DNA
.,TRBV9,TRBJ2-3,.,CASSVGSVPDTQYF,TGTGCCAGCAGCGTAGGGAGCGTACCAGATACGCAGTATTTT
TRBD2,TRBV9,TRBJ2-7,.,CASSETSGRADEQYF,TGTGCCAGCAGCGAAACTAGCGGGAGGGCCGACGAGCAGTACTTC
.,TRBV28,TRBJ2-2,.,CASRGEFGELFF,TGTGCCAGCAGGGGAGAATTCGGGGAGCTGTTTTTT
.,TRBV6-5,TRBJ2-6,.,CASKSASGANVLTF,TGTGCCAGCAAGAGCGCTTCTGGGGCCAACGTCCTGACTTTC
TRBD2,TRBV5-1,TRBJ2-5,.,CASSETSGRETQYF,TGCGCCAGCAGCGAGACTAGCGGGAGAGAGACCCAGTACTTC
.,TRBV9,TRBJ1-3,.,CASSRQEIGNTIYF,TGTGCCAGCAGCCGACAGGAGATAGGAAACACCATATATTTT
TRBD2,TRBV3-1/TRBV3-2,TRBJ2-7,.,CASSQGRGYYYEQYF,TGTGCCAGCAGCCAAGGGCGGGGGTACTACTACGAGCAGTACTTC
TRBD1,TRBV18,TRBJ2-3,.,CASSPKVAGGPTDTQYF,TGTGCCAGCTCACCGAAGGTTGCAGGGGGACCCACAGATACGCAGTATTTT
TRBD2,TRBV9,TRBJ2-7,.,CASSVAWGGMPYEQYF,TGTGCCAGCAGCGTAGCCTGGGGGGGGATGCCCTACGAGCAGTACTTC
.,TRBV5-1,TRBJ2-7,.,CASSFSGQYEEQYF,TGCGCCAGCAGCTTTTCAGGACAGTACGAGGAGCAGTACTTC
TRBD2,TRBV7-7,TRBJ2-3,once,CASSNGLARTDTQYF,TGTGCTAGCAGCAATGGACTAGCGCGCACAGATACGCAGTATTTT
TRBD2,TRBV7-2,TRBJ2-2,.,CASSLVGLAGGGSGELFF,TGTGCCAGCAGCTTAGTAGGACTAGCGGGAGGGGGGTCCGGGGAGCTGTTTTTT
.,TRBV3-1/TRBV3-2,TRBJ2-3,.,CASSHAPWTPRTDTQYF,TGTGCCAGCAGCCACGCCCCGTGGACACCCAGGACAGATACGCAGTATTTT
.,TRBV29-1,TRBJ2-3,.,CSVGRGRTDTQYF,TGCAGCGTTGGGCGGGGACGCACAGATACGCAGTATTTT
TRBD1,TRBV12-5,TRBJ2-2,.,CASGYLDRGLIRPNTGELFF,TGTGCTAGTGGTTACCTGGACAGGGGGCTGATAAGACCGAACACCGGGGAGCTGTTTTTT
TRBD2,TRBV27,TRBJ2-7,.,CASSTRTSGFYEQYF,TGTGCCAGCAGTACCCGGACTAGCGGGTTTTACGAGCAGTACTTC
TRBD1,TRBV29-1,TRBJ1-2,.,CSVWTGRYGYTF,TGCAGCGTTTGGACAGGGCGCTATGGCTACACCTTC
TRBD2,TRBV29-1,TRBJ2-1,.,CSVASGSSYNEQFF,TGCAGCGTCGCCAGCGGGAGCTCCTACAATGAGCAGTTCTTC
TRBD1,TRBV6-5,TRBJ1-3,.,CASGQGGTIYF,TGTGCCAGTGGACAGGGAGGTACCATATATTTT
.,TRBV12-5,TRBJ2-7,.,CASAREVPNEQYF,TGTGCTAGTGCACGGGAAGTACCTAACGAGCAGTACTTC
TRBD1,TRBV5-4,TRBJ1-2,.,CASSHADRVNYGYTF,TGTGCCAGCAGCCACGCTGACAGGGTGAACTATGGCTACACCTTC
TRBD2,TRBV5-1,TRBJ2-2,.,CASSLVLAGDTGELFF,TGCGCCAGCAGCTTGGTACTAGCGGGAGACACCGGGGAGCTGTTTTTT
.,TRBV29-1,TRBJ1-1,.,CSVISGTEAFF,TGCAGCGTTATCTCAGGGACTGAAGCTTTCTTT
.,TRBV5-4,TRBJ2-1,.,CASSLTPLQQGSPFF,TGTGCCAGCAGCTTGACCCCGTTACAACAGGGTTCTCCGTTCTTC
.,TRBV30,TRBJ1-2,.,CAWTAGLANYGYTF,TGTGCCTGGACCGCGGGGTTAGCTAACTATGGCTACACCTTC
.,TRBV7-3,TRBJ2-5,.,CASSPGNQETQYF,TGTGCCAGCAGCCCCGGGAACCAAGAGACCCAGTACTTC
.,TRBV30,TRBJ2-5,.,CAWSNFRAETQYF,TGTGCCTGGAGTAATTTCAGGGCGGAGACCCAGTACTTC
.,TRBV29-1,TRBJ1-4,.,CSVVKGGATNEKLFF,TGCAGCGTTGTGAAGGGGGGGGCAACTAATGAAAAACTGTTTTTT
.,TRBV5-1,TRBJ1-1,.,CASSLGYQMNTEAFF,TGCGCCAGCAGCTTGGGTTACCAGATGAACACTGAAGCTTTCTTT
.,TRBV19,TRBJ1-4,.,CASSIVQHNEKLFF,TGTGCCAGTAGCATTGTACAACATAATGAAAAACTGTTTTTT
TRBD1,TRBV12-3/TRBV12-4,TRBJ1-1,.,CASSSGTGTEAFF,TGTGCCAGCAGTTCCGGGACAGGGACTGAAGCTTTCTTT
.,TRBV11-2,TRBJ2-1,once,CASSPFNEQFF,TGTGCCAGCAGCCCTTTCAATGAGCAGTTCTTC
TRBD2,TRBV5-1,TRBJ2-3,.,CATYSGSKDTQYF,TGCGCCACCTATAGCGGGAGTAAGGATACGCAGTATTTT
TRBD1,TRBV29-1,TRBJ1-2,.,CSVDAGQNYGYTF,TGCAGCGTCGACGCGGGACAGAACTATGGCTACACCTTC
TRBD2,TRBV5-1,TRBJ2-5,once,CASSLGLAGVKETQYF,TGCGCCAGCAGCTTGGGACTAGCGGGAGTCAAAGAGACCCAGTACTTC
.,TRBV12-2,TRBJ2-5,.,CASRLVLAELQETQYF,TGTGCAAGTCGCTTAGTACTAGCGGAGTTACAAGAGACCCAGTACTTC
TRBD1,TRBV19,TRBJ2-7,few,CASSPGTGATYEQYF,TGTGCCAGTAGTCCTGGGACAGGAGCAACCTACGAGCAGTACTTC
.,TRBV7-2,TRBJ1-2,.,CASSLRVPKDGGYTF,TGTGCCAGCAGCTTACGGGTGCCGAAAGATGGTGGCTACACCTTC
TRBD1,TRBV2,TRBJ2-1,.,CARRYRDSDYNEQFF,TGTGCCAGAAGGTACCGGGACAGTGACTACAATGAGCAGTTCTTC
.,TRBV5-4,TRBJ2-2,.,CASSSRDKGNTGELFF,TGTGCCAGCAGCTCACGGGACAAGGGCAACACCGGGGAGCTGTTTTTT
TRBD2,TRBV2,TRBJ2-7,.,CASSAAGRGGRKSYEQYF,TGTGCCAGCAGTGCGGCGGGGAGAGGCGGGAGGAAGTCGTACGAGCAGTACTTC
TRBD1,TRBV12-5,TRBJ1-1,.,CASGRRGLNTEAFF,TGTGCTAGTGGCAGGAGGGGGCTGAACACTGAAGCTTTCTTT
.,TRBV6-4,TRBJ1-1,.,CASRTNTEAFF,TGTGCCAGCAGGACTAACACTGAAGCTTTCTTT
.,TRBV10-1,TRBJ2-3,once,CASRSSGAAQATQYF,TGCGCCAGCAGAAGCTCAGGGGCGGCACAAGCTACGCAGTATTTT
.,TRBV6-5,TRBJ2-7,.,CAAPPTGSLHEQYF,TGTGCCGCGCCCCCCACAGGGTCACTTCACGAGCAGTACTTC
.,TRBV6-5,TRBJ2-7,.,CASVSRATYEQYF,TGTGCCAGCGTCTCGCGGGCTACCTACGAGCAGTACTTC
.,TRBV9,TRBJ1-2,.,CASSVAGRLNGYTF,TGTGCCAGCAGCGTAGCTGGCAGGCTCAATGGCTACACCTTC
.,TRBV5-6,TRBJ1-2,once,CASSLGQTGNYGYTF,TGTGCCAGCAGCTTGGGACAGACAGGAAACTATGGCTACACCTTC
TRBD1,TRBV9,TRBJ2-3,once,CASSVGRKDRVVDTQYF,TGTGCCAGCAGCGTAGGAAGGAAGGACAGGGTAGTGGATACGCAGTATTTT
.,TRBV18,TRBJ2-3,few,CASSPDARGNTQYF,TGTGCCAGCTCACCGGACGCGAGAGGGAATACGCAGTATTTT
.,TRBV30,TRBJ1-1,many,CAWSRGTEAFF,TGTGCCTGGAGTAGGGGGACTGAAGCTTTCTTT
TRBD1,TRBV2,TRBJ1-2,.,CASSETPTGDKDANYGYTF,TGTGCCAGCAGTGAAACACCGACAGGGGATAAAGACGCTAACTATGGCTACACCTTC
.,TRBV5-4,TRBJ1-6,.,CASSLAEAISYNSPLHF,TGTGCCAGCAGCTTGGCCGAGGCGATCTCCTATAATTCACCCCTCCACTTT
TRBD2,TRBV10-3,TRBJ2-1,.,CAIGTSGMSYNEQFF,TGTGCCATTGGGACTAGCGGGATGTCCTACAATGAGCAGTTCTTC